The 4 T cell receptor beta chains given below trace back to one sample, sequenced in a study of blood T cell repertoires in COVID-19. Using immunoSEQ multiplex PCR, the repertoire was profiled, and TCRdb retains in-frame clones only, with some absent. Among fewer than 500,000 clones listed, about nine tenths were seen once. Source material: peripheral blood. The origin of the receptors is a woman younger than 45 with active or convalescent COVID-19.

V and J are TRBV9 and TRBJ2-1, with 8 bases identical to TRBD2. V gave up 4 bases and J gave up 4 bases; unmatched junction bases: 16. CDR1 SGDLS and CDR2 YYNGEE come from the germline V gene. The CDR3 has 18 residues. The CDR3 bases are TGTGCCAGCAGCCCCCGGGGAGGAGGGCGGGGGGCATACAATGAGCAGTTCTTC. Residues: CASSPRGGGRGAYNEQFF.

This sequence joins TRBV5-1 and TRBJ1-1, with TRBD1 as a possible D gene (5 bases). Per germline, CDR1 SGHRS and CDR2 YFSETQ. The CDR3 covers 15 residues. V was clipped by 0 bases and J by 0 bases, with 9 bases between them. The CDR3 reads CASSLEMGLNTEAFF. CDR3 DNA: TGCGCCAGCAGCTTGGAAATGGGGCTGAACACTGAAGCTTTCTTT.

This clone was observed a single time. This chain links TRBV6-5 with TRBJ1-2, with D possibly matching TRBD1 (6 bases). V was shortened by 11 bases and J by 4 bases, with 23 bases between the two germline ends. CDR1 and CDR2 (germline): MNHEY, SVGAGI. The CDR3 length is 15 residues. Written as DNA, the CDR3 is TGTGCCGCGAGATTGGTGCAGGGGAGCAGCTATGGCTACACCTTC. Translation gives CAARLVQGSSYGYTF.

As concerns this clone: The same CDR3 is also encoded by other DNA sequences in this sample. The chain's CDR3 is CASSQDRQQPQHF. The DNA of the CDR3 is TGTGCCAGCAGCCAAGATCGACAGCAGCCCCAGCATTTT. The chain combines TRBV3-1 (or the pseudogene TRBV3-2) with TRBJ1-5, with D maybe TRBD1 (5 bases). Trimming stripped 0 bases from V and 7 bases from J, with 7 bases between. The V gene's germline CDR1 is LGHDT and CDR2 YNNKEL (reference sequence). The CDR3 has 13 residues.